The 27 T cell receptor beta chains below all came from one sample that was sequenced in a study of T cell responses to AZD1222 COVID-19 vaccine. The repertoire was sequenced with immunoSEQ multiplex PCR; TCRdb's copy has only in-frame clones and lacks some. This sample has tens of thousands of clones; about 89% occur once, and the top ten carry about 28%. The source was peripheral blood, collected 28 days after the second AZD1222 dose. The receptors stem from an adult who received the AZD1222 COVID-19 vaccine.

The chain joins TRBV10-3 to TRBJ1-1; D is possibly TRBD1 (5 bases). The CDR3 runs to 14 residues. Trimming shortened V by 5 bases and J by 0 bases, and 10 bases separated the two germline ends. CDR1 is ENHRY, CDR2 SYGVKD, per germline. CDR3: CAISLTEMNTEAFF. The DNA for the CDR3 is TGTGCCATCAGTTTGACAGAGATGAACACTGAAGCTTTCTTT.

V usage is TRBV5-5 and J usage is TRBJ1-4, with TRBD1 identical over 9 bases. V shed 1 base and J 5 bases; nucleotides not matched to a gene: 0. The CDR3 loop spans 14 amino acids. The germline V gene encodes CDR1 SGHKS and CDR2 YYEKEE (reference sequence). The CDR3 nucleotides read TGTGCCAGCAGCTTGACAGGGGGCAATGAAAAACTGTTTTTT. It yields the protein CASSLTGGNEKLFF.

This clone has a single count. The gene calls are TRBV5-1 and TRBJ1-1; D is uncertain. The germline V gene encodes CDR1 SGHRS and CDR2 YFSETQ. CDR3 size: 15 residues. Trimming pared 5 bases from V and 1 base from J, leaving 15 bases between. The CDR3: CASRRAAGPNTEAFF. The CDR3 bases are TGCGCCAGCAGAAGAGCGGCAGGCCCGAACACTGAAGCTTTCTTT.

The chain combines TRBV11-1 with TRBJ1-3; weak D call: TRBD1 (6 bases). V was pared by 3 bases and J by 0 bases, with 12 bases between. Germline CDR1 SGHAT, CDR2 FQDESV (reference sequence). The CDR3 covers 16 residues. The CDR3 coding sequence is TGTGCCAGCAGCTTGAGAGGGACAAGCTCTGGAAACACCATATATTTT. It is translated as CASSLRGTSSGNTIYF.

This chain joins TRBV19 and TRBJ2-7; possibly TRBD1 or TRBD2 for D (6 bases each). Germline CDR1 reads LNHDA; CDR2 reads SQIVND (reference sequence). The CDR3 extends over 15 amino acids. With 6 bases removed from V and 2 bases from J, the gap between germline ends came to 17 bases. The CDR3 loop reads CASSTVQGGAYEQYF. As DNA, the CDR3 is TGTGCCAGTAGCACCGTACAGGGAGGAGCCTACGAGCAGTACTTC.

This rearrangement joins TRBV5-1 to TRBJ2-7; 11 bases are a match to TRBD2. The CDR3 extends over 14 amino acids. The V gene end was trimmed by 4 bases and the J gene end by 5 bases; junction bases not matched to a gene: 5. Per the germline V gene, CDR1 is SGHRS and CDR2 is YFSETQ. Here the CDR3 DNA reads TGCGCCAGCAGCGATACTAGCGGGAGCGACGAGCAGTACTTC. Protein product: CASSDTSGSDEQYF.

The chain employs TRBV7-9 and TRBJ2-7; a weak D match, TRBD1 (6 bases). The CDR3 totals 12 residues. Germline V gene lookup returns CDR1 SEHNR and CDR2 FQNEAQ (reference sequence). The V end was cut by 7 bases, the J end by 2 bases, with 9 bases between. CDR3 in amino acids: CASTGEAYEQYF. For the CDR3, the DNA is TGTGCCAGCACAGGGGAAGCCTACGAGCAGTACTTC.

The sample holds a few counts of this clone. The chain has TRBV7-2 and TRBJ1-5; 10 nucleotides align to TRBD1. V shed 5 bases, J shed 2 bases, and the junction held 3 bases outside the gene matches. Germline CDR1 is SGHTA and CDR2 is FQGNSA. The CDR3 has 15 amino acids. The DNA of the CDR3 is TGTGCCAGCAGCGGACAGGGGGTGGGCAATCAGCCCCAGCATTTT. Protein sequence: CASSGQGVGNQPQHF.

The chain is built from TRBV12-5 and TRBJ1-1; D remains ambiguous. The V end lost 5 bases, the J end lost 1 base, and 8 bases lay between the germline ends. The germline V gene has CDR1 LGHNT and CDR2 FRNRAP. This CDR3 is 13 amino acids long. The CDR3 DNA reads as TGTGCTAGTGGTACCCGACAGAACACTGAAGCTTTCTTT. Amino acids: CASGTRQNTEAFF.

The chain recombines TRBV5-1 with TRBJ2-1; possible D gene TRBD2, 6 bases. The CDR3 spans 17 residues. Trimming removed 4 bases at V and 0 bases at J, with 17 bases between. CDR1 is SGHRS, CDR2 YFSETQ, per germline. This CDR3 reads CASSPGRGSGSYNEQFF. CDR3 DNA sequence: TGCGCCAGCAGCCCGGGACGGGGGTCCGGCTCCTACAATGAGCAGTTCTTC.

The chain couples TRBV7-8 to TRBJ1-1, with 7 positions matching TRBD1. In germline, CDR1 is SGHVS, CDR2 FQNEAQ. J gave up 1 base and V 5 bases, and 10 bases lay outside the gene matches. The CDR3 consists of 16 residues. In DNA form, the CDR3 reads TGTGCCAGCAGCGGATGGGGGACAGAAAAGAACACTGAAGCTTTCTTT. Encoded protein: CASSGWGTEKNTEAFF.

The chain links TRBV29-1 to TRBJ2-3; a weak D match, TRBD1 (5 bases). V was cut by 7 bases and J by 9 bases, with 23 bases left in between. The CDR3 has 14 amino acids. Germline V lookup: CDR1 SQVTM, CDR2 ANQGSEA. CDR3 bases: TGCAGCGAACAACTGTTGCGGCAGGGCGGCACGCAGTATTTT. Translating it yields CSEQLLRQGGTQYF.

This clone was counted between two and nine times. CDR3 in DNA: TGTGCCAGCAGTCCCTTCGGGGGCGGGGAGCTGTTTTTT. It yields the protein CASSPFGGGELFF. The chain recombines TRBV6-5 with TRBJ2-2, with a weak D call TRBD2 (6 bases). This CDR3 is built from 13 residues. Germline CDR1 MNHEY, CDR2 SVGAGI. Deletions cut 5 bases from V and 7 bases from J, with 11 bases between.

This chain connects TRBV27 to TRBJ1-6, with D perhaps matching TRBD1 (5 bases). Trimming stripped 5 bases from V and 10 bases from J, with 18 bases between. CDR1 is MNHEY and CDR2 is SMNVEV in the germline V gene (reference sequence). This CDR3 is 15 amino acids long. CDR3 sequence: CASSPRDPGVSPLHF. The CDR3 DNA follows: TGTGCCAGCAGTCCCCGGGACCCGGGGGTGTCACCCCTCCACTTT.

This rearrangement joins TRBV24-1 to TRBJ2-7, with D perhaps given as TRBD1 or TRBD2 (5 bases each). V was cut by 7 bases and J by 1 base, with 19 bases left in between. Germline CDR1 reads KGHDR; CDR2 reads SFDVKD. There are 16 residues in the CDR3. As DNA, the CDR3 is TGTGCCACCAGAGGCCTCAACCGGGACCTATCCTACGAGCAGTACTTC. Encoded protein: CATRGLNRDLSYEQYF.

V gene TRBV5-4 combines with J gene TRBJ2-5; no clear D gene. V was shortened by 2 bases and J by 0 bases, with 8 bases between the two germline ends. This CDR3 comprises 14 residues. The germline CDR1 and CDR2 sequences are SGHNT and YYREEE (reference sequence). In DNA, the CDR3 is TGTGCCAGCAGCTTACGCGCGGACCAAGAGACCCAGTACTTC. Its protein is CASSLRADQETQYF.

V gene TRBV12-3 or TRBV12-4 combines with J gene TRBJ2-7, with D hard to call. V was pared by 5 bases and J by 2 bases, with 10 bases between. The length of the CDR3 is 13 residues. CDR3 DNA: TGTGCCAGCAGTCTCACCGATACCTACGAGCAGTACTTC. Protein product: CASSLTDTYEQYF.

The chain combines TRBV5-4 with TRBJ2-1, with D maybe TRBD1 (6 bases). V shed 5 bases and J shed 4 bases, with 19 bases lying between them. This CDR3 has 16 amino acids. Germline assignment: CDR1 SGHNT and CDR2 YYREEE (reference sequence). As DNA, the CDR3 is TGTGCCAGCAGTTCTCGGAGGTGGACAGAGTACAATGAGCAGTTCTTC. Amino acids: CASSSRRWTEYNEQFF. Full variable domain (rest looked up from reference TRBV5-4 and TRBJ2-1): ETGVTQSPTHLIKTRGQQVTLRCSSQSGHNTVSWYQQALGQGPQFIFQYYREEENGRGNFPPRFSGLQFPNYSSELNVNALELDDSALYLCASSSRRWTEYNEQFFGPGTRLTVL.

The chain couples TRBV5-1 to TRBJ1-4, with TRBD1 matching 8 bases. The CDR3 covers 14 residues. V lost 1 base to trimming and J lost 8 bases; unmatched junction nucleotides: 4. Germline assignment: CDR1 SGHRS and CDR2 YFSETQ. This CDR3 is CASSLTGGWEKLFF. DNA of the CDR3: TGCGCCAGCAGCTTGACAGGGGGATGGGAAAAACTGTTTTTT.

This chain joins TRBV20-1 and TRBJ2-7, with 10 bases matching TRBD2. Germline loops: CDR1 DFQATT, CDR2 SNEGSKA (reference sequence). With 3 bases clipped from V and 4 bases from J, the junction kept 6 bases outside the gene matches. This CDR3 region has 14 residues. The CDR3 loop is CSASVGLAVYEQYF. Here the CDR3 DNA reads TGCAGTGCTAGTGTAGGACTAGCGGTTTACGAGCAGTACTTC.

The chain uses TRBV18 and TRBJ2-3; 9 bases map to TRBD1. This CDR3 is 17 amino acids long. Per germline, CDR1 KGHSH and CDR2 LQKENI. Trimming at V came to 3 bases and at J to 4 bases, leaving 11 bases not matched to a gene. The CDR3 reads CASSPIPGQGDPDTQYF. CDR3 sequence (DNA): TGTGCCAGCTCACCGATTCCGGGACAGGGTGATCCAGATACGCAGTATTTT.

The chain carries TRBV7-3 and TRBJ1-1; perhaps TRBD1 as D (5 bases). The CDR3 has 14 residues. Trimming removed 1 base at V and 4 bases at J, with 10 bases between. Germline lookup yields CDR1 SGHTA and CDR2 FQGTGA. CDR3 sequence (DNA): TGTGCCAGCAGCTTAATGGGGGGAGGCACTGAAGCTTTCTTT. Translation gives CASSLMGGGTEAFF.

This rearrangement joins TRBV5-1 to TRBJ1-6, with 9 bases lining up with TRBD1. The J segment lost 7 bases and the V segment lost 3 bases, leaving 5 bases of the junction unmatched. Germline V gene data show CDR1 as SGHRS and CDR2 as YFSETQ. CDR3 length: 15 amino acids. The CDR3 loop is CASSWGDRENSPLHF. The CDR3 DNA is TGCGCCAGCAGCTGGGGGGACAGGGAAAATTCACCCCTCCACTTT.

The chain is built from TRBV12-3 or TRBV12-4 and TRBJ2-1; no firm D call. V lost 3 bases and J lost 9, with 12 bases in between. This CDR3 comprises 13 residues. The CDR3 region is CASSFHADAEQFF. In DNA form, the CDR3 reads TGTGCCAGCAGTTTCCATGCGGATGCTGAGCAGTTCTTC.

The V gene is TRBV5-4, the J gene TRBJ2-2, with TRBD1 identical over 8 bases. The V and J ends lost 1 base and 5 bases, in that order; junction bases with no gene match: 16. The germline gives CDR1 SGHNT, CDR2 YYREEE (reference sequence). This CDR3 comprises 19 residues. Here the CDR3 reads CASSLSSWQGASITGELFF. CDR3 DNA: TGTGCCAGCAGCTTGTCTTCGTGGCAGGGGGCATCTATAACCGGGGAGCTGTTTTTT.

CDR3 in amino acids: CASSLEGGTEAFF. For the CDR3, the DNA is TGTGCCAGCAGCTTAGAGGGGGGGACTGAAGCTTTCTTT. The chain is built from TRBV7-9 and TRBJ1-1; D possibly corresponds to TRBD1 (6 bases). The CDR3 covers 13 residues. Trimming took off 1 base at V and 5 bases at J, with 8 bases between the two ends. CDR1 and CDR2 (germline): SEHNR, FQNEAQ (reference sequence).

The chain links TRBV27 to TRBJ2-7; TRBD2 matches 11 bases. The V gene's germline CDR1 is MNHEY and CDR2 SMNVEV (reference sequence). The CDR3 totals 19 residues. Trimming took 5 bases from V and 1 from J; bases not matched to a gene: 16. DNA of the CDR3: TGTGCCAGCAGTCCACGACTAGCGGGATTAAAATCTCCTTCCTACGAGCAGTACTTC. This translates into CASSPRLAGLKSPSYEQYF.